Below are 16 T cell receptor beta chains sequenced from a single sample in a study of CD8+CD57+ T cells in acquired aplastic anemia. TCR beta VDJ and CDR3 were profiled, and genomic DNA was the template. MiXCR was run by TCRdb on the reads, yielding one entry per CDR3 protein. Altogether approximately 300,000 distinct CDR3 sequences are present, roughly 61% being singletons, with the ten largest covering 1% to 1.5%. For sequencing, patients were chosen who had shown expansion of CD8+CD57+ cells by flow cytometry. The sequencing input was sorted CD4+, CD8+, or CD8+CD57+ T cells (not recorded which) from PBMCs. Source of these receptors: a human donor with aplastic anemia.

This clonotype came up many times. The chain couples TRBV7-2 to TRBJ2-1; 10 nucleotides agree with TRBD2. CDR3 size: 15 residues. J lost 9 bases, V lost 5 bases, and 10 bases had no gene match. Germline loops: CDR1 SGHTA, CDR2 FQGNSA. CDR3 DNA sequence: TGTGCCAGCAGCACCCGACTAGCGGGTGCGGGTGAGCAGTTCTTC. Its translation: CASSTRLAGAGEQFF.

This clonotype was picked up a small number of times. This chain connects TRBV24-1 to TRBJ2-2, with TRBD1 as a possible D gene (5 bases). Trimming took 1 base from V and 4 from J, leaving 9 bases between them. This CDR3 is 15 amino acids long. Per the germline V gene, CDR1 is KGHDR and CDR2 is SFDVKD. The CDR3 nucleotides are TGTGCCACCAGTGATTTTAGACAGACCACCGGGGAGCTGTTTTTT. This gives the protein CATSDFRQTTGELFF.

The V gene is TRBV2, the J gene TRBJ1-5; 7 bases align to TRBD1. V shed 3 bases, J shed 5 bases, and the junction held 4 bases outside the gene matches. This CDR3 is 14 amino acids long. Germline assignment: CDR1 SNHLY and CDR2 FYNNEI. This CDR3 is CASSDNRGYQPQHF. The CDR3 bases are TGTGCCAGCAGTGATAACAGGGGCTATCAGCCCCAGCATTTT.

The gene calls are TRBV5-1 and TRBJ2-6, with unresolved D. The CDR3 loop spans 17 amino acids. Germline V gene data show CDR1 as SGHRS and CDR2 as YFSETQ. Trimming pared 4 bases from V and 8 bases from J, leaving 22 bases between. The CDR3 protein is CASSSLAGQKGTNVLTF. CDR3 nucleotide sequence: TGCGCCAGCAGCAGTCTGGCAGGCCAAAAGGGTACCAACGTCCTGACTTTC.

The V call is TRBV7-3, the J call TRBJ2-7, with 8 bases lining up with TRBD1. The germline V gene encodes CDR1 SGHTA and CDR2 FQGTGA. The CDR3 contains 14 residues. After removal of 5 bases from V and 7 bases from J, the junction contained 10 bases not matched to a gene. The CDR3 protein is CASSPDRVANEQYF. In DNA form, the CDR3 reads TGTGCCAGCAGCCCGGACAGGGTGGCCAATGAGCAGTACTTC.

This clonotype was counted a few times. The rearrangement links TRBV20-1 to TRBJ2-2; no clear D. Germline V lookup: CDR1 DFQATT, CDR2 SNEGSKA (reference sequence). Trimming left V 4 bases short and J 0 bases short, with 0 bases between. The CDR3 consists of 11 residues. The chain's CDR3 is CSATNTGELFF. CDR3 bases: TGCAGTGCTACGAACACCGGGGAGCTGTTTTTT.

Ten or more counts support this clonotype. The genes are TRBV19 and TRBJ2-1, with D possibly TRBD2 on 5 matching bases. The CDR3 totals 13 residues. Germline V gene lookup returns CDR1 LNHDA and CDR2 SQIVND (reference sequence). Trimming shortened V by 0 bases and J by 9 bases, and 9 bases separated the two germline ends. In DNA, the CDR3 is TGTGCCAGTAGTATAGATCGTCGGGGTGAGCAGTTCTTC. This encodes CASSIDRRGEQFF.

This chain links TRBV20-1 with TRBJ1-2, with D perhaps matching TRBD1 (5 bases). CDR3 length: 13 amino acids. Germline CDR1 and CDR2: DFQATT and SNEGSKA (reference sequence). For the CDR3, the DNA is TGCTGCGTCAGGGACCCTACGCCTTTTGGCTACACCTTC. Encoded protein: CCVRDPTPFGYTF.

As DNA, the CDR3 is TGTGCCAGCAGCGACGCGGGGGGGACGGCCACCAGGTCACCCCTCCACTTT. Its protein product is CASSDAGGTATRSPLHF. The V and J genes are TRBV7-9 and TRBJ1-6, with a possible D match to TRBD1 (5 bases). Per the germline V gene, CDR1 is SEHNR and CDR2 is FQNEAQ (reference sequence). V lost 5 bases and J 10 bases, leaving 24 bases between the germline ends. The CDR3 extends over 17 amino acids.

This clonotype was detected many times. The gene calls are TRBV7-2 and TRBJ1-5; D is possibly TRBD1 (6 bases). This CDR3 spans 15 amino acids. V was trimmed by 4 bases and J by 0 bases, leaving 10 bases between them. CDR1 is SGHTA, CDR2 FQGNSA, per germline. For the CDR3, the DNA is TGTGCCAGCAGCTATAAGGGGGATAGCAATCAGCCCCAGCATTTT. This translates into CASSYKGDSNQPQHF.

This clonotype was seen only a few times. The V and J genes are TRBV7-9 and TRBJ1-2; D may be TRBD1 (6 bases). Trimming stripped 3 bases from V and 0 bases from J, with 14 bases between. The length of the CDR3 is 16 residues. The germline V gene has CDR1 SEHNR and CDR2 FQNEAQ (reference sequence). In nucleotides, the CDR3 is TGTGCCAGCAGCTTCCCTATCAGGGGAGCTAACTATGGCTACACCTTC. It translates to CASSFPIRGANYGYTF. Using reference TRBV7-9 and TRBJ1-2 for the parts outside the CDR3, the full variable domain is DTGVSQNPRHKITKRGQNVTFRCDPISEHNRLYWYRQTLGQGPEFLTYFQNEAQLEKSRLLSDRFSAERPKGSFSTLEIQRTEQGDSAMYLCASSFPIRGANYGYTFGSGTRLTVV.

This clonotype was observed a few times. The chain has TRBV24-1 and TRBJ1-1; D may be TRBD1 (5 bases). The V and J ends lost 7 bases and 2 bases respectively, with 10 bases between them. Per the germline V gene, CDR1 is KGHDR and CDR2 is SFDVKD. This CDR3 has 13 residues. In nucleotides, the CDR3 is TGTGCCACCAGCCGGGGGGTAAACACTGAAGCTTTCTTT. This codes for CATSRGVNTEAFF.

V and J are TRBV10-3 and TRBJ1-1; D may be TRBD1 (5 bases). Per the germline V gene, CDR1 is ENHRY and CDR2 is SYGVKD. Trimming pared 4 bases from V and 6 bases from J, leaving 12 bases between. The CDR3 spans 13 residues. The CDR3 is CAISGVGDAEAFF. CDR3 in DNA: TGTGCCATCAGTGGTGTAGGGGACGCTGAAGCTTTCTTT.

This clonotype was observed a handful of times. The chain links TRBV12-3 or TRBV12-4 to TRBJ2-7, with D possibly being TRBD1 or TRBD2 (6 bases each). This CDR3 is 15 amino acids long. Trimming left V 3 bases short and J 1 base short, with 13 bases between. CDR3 DNA: TGTGCCAGCAGTTTTATAGGGGGACTTTCCTACGAGCAGTACTTC. This translates into CASSFIGGLSYEQYF.

This chain connects TRBV19 to TRBJ1-6; TRBD1 might be the D (5 bases). Deletions cut 6 bases from V and 8 bases from J, with 17 bases between. The CDR3 has 15 residues. Germline V lookup: CDR1 LNHDA, CDR2 SQIVND (reference sequence). CDR3 DNA: TGTGCCAGTAGACGTGGGGGGGGATTGGATTCACCCCTCCACTTT. It yields the protein CASRRGGGLDSPLHF.

The chain couples TRBV7-3 to TRBJ1-1; TRBD1 matches 7 bases. The CDR3 contains 14 residues. After removal of 1 base from V and 12 bases from J, the junction contained 11 bases not matched to a gene. Per the germline V gene, CDR1 is SGHTA and CDR2 is FQGTGA. For the CDR3, the DNA is TGTGCCAGCAGCTTAATGTCGACAGGGAGAGAAACTTTCTTT. Translated: CASSLMSTGRETFF.